These T cell receptor beta chains were read from a single sample in a study of T cell changes during pregnancy in multiple sclerosis. Sequencing was performed with immunoSEQ multiplex PCR; in TCRdb, only in-frame clones are kept and a portion is missing. The sample carries over 50,000 clones, around nine tenths recorded once. The starting material was peripheral blood, obtained in the third trimester of pregnancy. The receptors derive from a female donor in good health, enrolled as a control in a pregnancy study. The CDR3 runs from the conserved cysteine through the conserved F or W. D genes are given only for firm matches. A row's size may be missing; if present it is once, few, many or a size class.

j_call: TRBJ2-5; v_call: TRBV7-9; clone_size: .; d_call: .; cdr3_aa: CASSPRGSQETQYF; cdr3_nt: TGTGCCAGCAGCCCCCGGGGGAGCCAAGAGACCCAGTACTTC
j_call: TRBJ1-5; v_call: TRBV27; clone_size: .; d_call: .; cdr3_aa: CASSFYRKENQPQHF; cdr3_nt: TGTGCCAGCAGTTTTTACAGGAAAGAGAATCAGCCCCAGCATTTT
j_call: TRBJ2-2; v_call: TRBV11-3; clone_size: .; d_call: .; cdr3_aa: CASSSYTNTGELFF; cdr3_nt: TGTGCCAGCAGCTCATACACCAACACCGGGGAGCTGTTTTTT
j_call: TRBJ1-5; v_call: TRBV19; clone_size: .; d_call: TRBD1; cdr3_aa: CASTSIDRGFNQPQHF; cdr3_nt: TGTGCCAGTACCTCGATTGACAGGGGTTTTAATCAGCCCCAGCATTTT
j_call: TRBJ2-7; v_call: TRBV14; clone_size: .; d_call: TRBD1; cdr3_aa: CASSLRTGALYEQYF; cdr3_nt: TGTGCCAGCAGCCTCCGGACAGGGGCACTCTACGAGCAGTACTTC
j_call: TRBJ2-7; v_call: TRBV18; clone_size: .; d_call: .; cdr3_aa: CASSPANYEQYF; cdr3_nt: TGTGCCAGCTCACCTGCTAACTACGAGCAGTACTTC
j_call: TRBJ2-3; v_call: TRBV7-2; clone_size: .; d_call: .; cdr3_aa: CASSPGWPRTDTQYF; cdr3_nt: TGTGCCAGCAGCCCAGGGTGGCCGCGCACAGATACGCAGTATTTT
j_call: TRBJ1-3; v_call: TRBV20-1; clone_size: .; d_call: .; cdr3_aa: CSAQGNTIYF; cdr3_nt: TGCAGTGCCCAAGGAAACACCATATATTTT
j_call: TRBJ2-1; v_call: TRBV7-3; clone_size: .; d_call: .; cdr3_aa: CASSPQQAGNEQFF; cdr3_nt: TGTGCCAGCAGCCCCCAGCAGGCTGGCAATGAGCAGTTCTTC
j_call: TRBJ1-1; v_call: TRBV10-3; clone_size: .; d_call: TRBD1; cdr3_aa: CAIRDRGPNTEAFF; cdr3_nt: TGTGCCATCAGGGACAGGGGGCCGAACACTGAAGCTTTCTTT
j_call: TRBJ2-7; v_call: TRBV4-3; clone_size: once; d_call: TRBD2; cdr3_aa: CASSRGTSSGEQYF; cdr3_nt: TGCGCCAGCAGCCGCGGGACTAGCAGCGGCGAGCAGTACTTC
j_call: TRBJ1-1; v_call: TRBV19; clone_size: .; d_call: .; cdr3_aa: CATGSRPDTEAFF; cdr3_nt: TGTGCCACCGGGAGCAGGCCGGACACTGAAGCTTTCTTT
j_call: TRBJ1-5; v_call: TRBV4-1; clone_size: .; d_call: TRBD1; cdr3_aa: CASSQDAYRGLSNQPQHF; cdr3_nt: TGCGCCAGCAGCCAAGACGCATACAGGGGGTTAAGCAATCAGCCCCAGCATTTT
j_call: TRBJ2-3; v_call: TRBV10-3; clone_size: .; d_call: .; cdr3_aa: CAISSAGTDTQYF; cdr3_nt: TGTGCCATCAGTTCTGCGGGAACAGATACGCAGTATTTT
j_call: TRBJ1-3; v_call: TRBV2; clone_size: .; d_call: .; cdr3_aa: CASSEGGAGNTIYF; cdr3_nt: TGTGCCAGCAGTGAAGGGGGGGCTGGAAACACCATATATTTT
j_call: TRBJ2-1; v_call: TRBV15; clone_size: once; d_call: TRBD2; cdr3_aa: CATSRKISGGPDEQFF; cdr3_nt: TGTGCCACCAGCAGAAAGATTAGCGGGGGGCCCGATGAGCAGTTCTTC
j_call: TRBJ1-2; v_call: TRBV10-2; clone_size: .; d_call: .; cdr3_aa: CASRGGMHYGYTF; cdr3_nt: TGCGCCAGCAGGGGGGGGATGCACTATGGCTACACCTTC
j_call: TRBJ2-1; v_call: TRBV9; clone_size: .; d_call: .; cdr3_aa: CASSVAAGTYNEQFF; cdr3_nt: TGTGCCAGCAGCGTAGCTGCGGGCACCTACAATGAGCAGTTCTTC
j_call: TRBJ2-2; v_call: TRBV4-2; clone_size: .; d_call: TRBD2; cdr3_aa: CASSQDQSSGGLAGELFF; cdr3_nt: TGTGCCAGCAGCCAAGATCAATCTAGCGGGGGGTTAGCCGGGGAGCTGTTTTTT
j_call: TRBJ2-3; v_call: TRBV4-2; clone_size: .; d_call: TRBD1; cdr3_aa: CASSQEGSRTGRTDTQYF; cdr3_nt: TGTGCCAGCAGCCAAGAAGGTTCGAGGACAGGGCGGACAGATACGCAGTATTTT
j_call: TRBJ2-7; v_call: TRBV27; clone_size: .; d_call: TRBD2; cdr3_aa: CASGIGTSGGAGVEQYF; cdr3_nt: TGTGCCAGCGGAATCGGGACTAGCGGGGGGGCGGGTGTGGAGCAGTACTTC
j_call: TRBJ2-2; v_call: TRBV6-5; clone_size: .; d_call: TRBD2; cdr3_aa: CASRWTSDNGELFF; cdr3_nt: TGTGCCAGCAGATGGACTAGCGATAACGGGGAGCTGTTTTTT
j_call: TRBJ2-7; v_call: TRBV28; clone_size: .; d_call: .; cdr3_aa: CASRSLTRDTYEQYF; cdr3_nt: TGTGCCAGCAGATCACTTACCAGGGATACCTACGAGCAGTACTTC
j_call: TRBJ2-3; v_call: TRBV7-2; clone_size: .; d_call: .; cdr3_aa: CASSSTGSDTQYF; cdr3_nt: TGTGCCAGCAGCTCTACAGGGTCAGATACGCAGTATTTT
j_call: TRBJ1-2; v_call: TRBV9; clone_size: once; d_call: .; cdr3_aa: CASSVGGETGYTF; cdr3_nt: TGTGCCAGCAGCGTGGGAGGGGAAACTGGCTACACCTTC
j_call: TRBJ1-4; v_call: TRBV15; clone_size: .; d_call: .; cdr3_aa: CATSSEPHINEKLFF; cdr3_nt: TGTGCCACCAGCAGTGAACCCCACATCAATGAAAAACTGTTTTTT
j_call: TRBJ2-4; v_call: TRBV7-2; clone_size: .; d_call: TRBD2; cdr3_aa: CASSPLSSGGARNIQYF; cdr3_nt: TGTGCCAGCAGCCCGCTGTCTAGCGGGGGGGCCAGAAACATTCAGTACTTC
j_call: TRBJ1-1; v_call: TRBV5-4; clone_size: .; d_call: TRBD1; cdr3_aa: CASGGKGATEAFF; cdr3_nt: TGTGCCAGCGGGGGAAAGGGGGCGACTGAAGCTTTCTTT
j_call: TRBJ1-1; v_call: TRBV28; clone_size: once; d_call: .; cdr3_aa: CASRSVFGAFF; cdr3_nt: TGTGCCAGCAGATCAGTATTCGGGGCTTTCTTT